The rows below give T cell receptor beta chains drawn from one sample of a study of T cell responses to AZD1222 COVID-19 vaccine. Clones were sequenced by immunoSEQ multiplex PCR, and TCRdb holds only the in-frame ones, with some missing. The table records 85,000 to 130,000 clones, about 83% of them present only once. The material was peripheral blood, obtained on day 0 of AZD1222 vaccination. These receptors all stem from an adult in good health. CDR3s include the opening cysteine and the closing phenylalanine or tryptophan. Fields, in order: D gene, J gene, V gene, clone size, CDR3 protein, CDR3 DNA. D genes are given only for firm matches. Clone size is stated in some rows and not others, as once, few, many or a class when expanded.

d_call: -
j_call: TRBJ1-2
v_call: TRBV30
clone_size: few
cdr3_aa: CAWSVSNYGYTF
cdr3_nt: TGTGCCTGGAGTGTATCCAACTATGGCTACACCTTC

d_call: -
j_call: TRBJ1-1
v_call: TRBV5-5
clone_size: -
cdr3_aa: CASSLVGYTEAFF
cdr3_nt: TGTGCCAGCAGCTTAGTGGGGTACACTGAAGCTTTCTTT

d_call: -
j_call: TRBJ1-6
v_call: TRBV5-1
clone_size: -
cdr3_aa: CASSTLRRDNSPLHF
cdr3_nt: TGCGCCAGCAGCACCTTACGACGGGATAATTCACCCCTCCACTTT

d_call: -
j_call: TRBJ2-3
v_call: TRBV5-8
clone_size: once
cdr3_aa: CASSLYGLGADTQYF
cdr3_nt: TGTGCCAGCAGCTTGTACGGATTAGGAGCGGATACGCAGTATTTT

d_call: -
j_call: TRBJ1-4
v_call: TRBV7-2
clone_size: -
cdr3_aa: CASSLALKGANEKLFF
cdr3_nt: TGTGCCAGCAGCTTAGCCCTAAAGGGCGCTAATGAAAAACTGTTTTTT

d_call: -
j_call: TRBJ1-2
v_call: TRBV15
clone_size: -
cdr3_aa: CATSRDGGGYTF
cdr3_nt: TGTGCCACCAGCAGAGACGGGGGTGGCTACACCTTC

d_call: -
j_call: TRBJ1-1
v_call: TRBV2
clone_size: few
cdr3_aa: CASSEGVNTEAFF
cdr3_nt: TGTGCCAGCAGTGAAGGGGTGAACACTGAAGCTTTCTTT

d_call: -
j_call: TRBJ2-2
v_call: TRBV4-1
clone_size: -
cdr3_aa: CASSQDPRSGELFF
cdr3_nt: TGCGCCAGCAGCCAAGATCCCAGATCCGGGGAGCTGTTTTTT

d_call: -
j_call: TRBJ1-6
v_call: TRBV27
clone_size: -
cdr3_aa: CASVPLAGNSPLHF
cdr3_nt: TGTGCCAGCGTTCCCCTTGCGGGTAATTCACCCCTCCACTTT

d_call: -
j_call: TRBJ1-5
v_call: TRBV6-2/TRBV6-3
clone_size: -
cdr3_aa: CASSYAEGSLSPQHF
cdr3_nt: TGTGCCAGCAGTTACGCGGAGGGCTCATTATCGCCCCAGCATTTT

d_call: -
j_call: TRBJ1-6
v_call: TRBV7-2
clone_size: -
cdr3_aa: CASSLAFGTYSPLHF
cdr3_nt: TGTGCCAGCAGCTTAGCGTTTGGCACCTATTCACCCCTCCACTTT

d_call: TRBD2
j_call: TRBJ2-5
v_call: TRBV2
clone_size: -
cdr3_aa: CASNRLAGGQETQYF
cdr3_nt: TGTGCCAGCAACCGACTAGCGGGGGGTCAAGAGACCCAGTACTTC

d_call: -
j_call: TRBJ2-1
v_call: TRBV7-3
clone_size: -
cdr3_aa: CASSSGLRYEQFF
cdr3_nt: TGTGCCAGCAGCTCCGGGTTGAGATATGAGCAGTTCTTC

d_call: TRBD2
j_call: TRBJ2-5
v_call: TRBV6-2/TRBV6-3
clone_size: -
cdr3_aa: CASSYSLKAGEDEETQYF
cdr3_nt: TGTGCCAGCAGTTACTCCCTTAAAGCGGGGGAGGATGAAGAGACCCAGTACTTC

d_call: -
j_call: TRBJ2-1
v_call: TRBV11-3
clone_size: -
cdr3_aa: CASSLDGRDQFF
cdr3_nt: TGTGCCAGCAGCTTAGACGGACGTGACCAGTTCTTC

d_call: TRBD2
j_call: TRBJ2-1
v_call: TRBV10-1
clone_size: once
cdr3_aa: CAGPSPVGRAYNEQFF
cdr3_nt: TGCGCCGGTCCTTCCCCGGTGGGGAGGGCATACAATGAGCAGTTCTTC

d_call: TRBD1
j_call: TRBJ2-1
v_call: TRBV5-8
clone_size: -
cdr3_aa: CASSPGTGINNEQFF
cdr3_nt: TGTGCCAGCAGCCCCGGGACAGGGATCAACAATGAGCAGTTCTTC

d_call: -
j_call: TRBJ1-2
v_call: TRBV7-2
clone_size: -
cdr3_aa: CASSPPGGGNIVYGYTF
cdr3_nt: TGTGCCAGCAGTCCCCCCGGGGGGGGGAATATAGTTTATGGCTACACCTTC